The source of this T cell receptor (beta chain) is a study of T cells in Graves' hyperthyroidism and ophthalmopathy (dated by TCRdb to 2018 to 2020). With regard to the full study: Peripheral blood was collected at initial diagnosis, before any treatment. TCR V-J signatures able to tell the groups apart were searched for in a discovery cohort of some 97 patients, of whom over 40 had Graves' ophthalmopathy and about 55 had stable Graves' hyperthyroidism. Whether ophthalmopathy could be predicted prospectively was tested in an independent validation cohort made up of 18 to 20 hyperthyroidism patients plus 17 patients who later progressed to ophthalmopathy. The 75 to 100 discovery patients were randomly divided into training and test sets at a 7:3 ratio. The study also compared thyroid tissue and blood T-cell repertoires from five or six Graves' hyperthyroidism patients. After blood sampling, hyperthyroidism patients were treated with methimazole at a starting dose of 30 mg daily, and ophthalmopathy patients were treated with high-dose intravenous methylprednisolone. The paper reports TCR Vbeta CDR3 sequencing of roughly 140 peripheral blood samples: under 45 ophthalmopathy, approximately 74 hyperthyroidism and around 17 progressor patients. What the study reported, not specific to this receptor: Most expanded thyroid clonotypes (frequency above 0.001) were also detected in blood, suggesting blood repertoires may reflect thyroid immune responses. Sample size was not statistically predetermined, and blinding of investigators to group allocation was not performed. In validation, progression to ophthalmopathy was predicted by the model with 55% to 71% sensitivity and 72.22% specificity, a median of around 5.9 months before onset. A model built on a 13 V-J signature distinguished ophthalmopathy from stable hyperthyroidism, reaching about 88% sensitivity and about 81% specificity in cross-validation and 80%/75% in testing.

Graves' hyperthyroidism was defined as stable when no progression to ophthalmopathy occurred over 18 months of follow-up. The hyperthyroidism patients were between 18 and 65 years old and newly diagnosed, with a disease duration of less than 2 months. Any patient with an uncontrolled infection, another autoimmune disease, pregnancy or lactation was excluded. Diagnoses were based on clinical symptoms, serum thyroxine and TRAb, thyroid ultrasound and orbital computed tomography. PBMCs were separated from around 9.1 ml of fresh peripheral blood using Ficoll-Paque density gradient centrifugation. Total RNA was extracted with Trizol reagent, and quality was checked on an Agilent 2100 Bioanalyzer. Amplification of TCR beta CDR3 regions was carried out from RNA transcripts. The TCR CDR3 was subjected to a first round of RT-PCR using the HTBI primer set and the Qiagen OneStep RT-PCR kit. Libraries were constructed in a second round of multiplex PCR, after which size selection and purification were performed. Libraries were sequenced paired-end with 100 bp reads on an Illumina HiSeq2000. As for the original processing: SOAPnuke was used to process the raw data, removing reads that contained adapters or uncalled bases, had a mean Phred below 15, or lacked an exact match to the constant primer or identifier. COPE v1.2.5 was used to merge the high-quality paired reads, and each unique nucleotide sequence was defined as a clonotype. Clonotypes were aligned to IMGT TRBV, TRBD and TRBJ reference segments using MiTCR v1.1. Only V-J combinations with frequency above 0.0001, covering 99.2% of repertoires, were analysed. A TCS score was defined as the ratio between F50 (clonal expansion) and ExV (chaos), using BLOSUM62-based TCRdist between CDR3 peptides within each V-J. Welch's t-statistics and random forest reduced 450 to 600 V-J features to 10 to 15, which were used in a naive Bayes classifier (R e1071). TCRdb redid the processing of the public reads, applying fastp at Q25 and MiXCR, and retained in-frame beta chains. For every CDR3 protein sequence, its rows merge into one entry that carries the most common genes and DNA. The authors' filters were not applied to this entry. Across this sample there are around 450,000 distinct CDR3 sequences, with roughly 13% seen only once. In total, the top ten clones hold roughly 4.8% of the sample.

V loses 4 bases at its end and J loses 5 bases; junction bases beyond the gene matches: 6. Per the germline V gene (reference sequence), SGHNT is the CDR1 and YYREEE is the CDR2. Measured from the cysteine to the phenylalanine, the CDR3 is 16 residues long. The DNA shown is the 48-base CDR3, in frame from base 1. This clonotype was detected only a few times. Its binding antigen is unknown. Qualities for individual bases were not recorded, and no much larger clone is one base off. Sequenced: blood. The chain is made from TRBV5-4 and TRBJ1-6, and TRBD1 aligns with 10 junction nucleotides. The sequence was collected from a woman aged 18-29 years with Graves' hyperthyroidism. Here is the DNA: TGTGCCAGCAGCCCACGGGACAGGGGAAATAATTCACCCCTCCACTTT. Translated, this gives CASSPRDRGNNSPLHF.